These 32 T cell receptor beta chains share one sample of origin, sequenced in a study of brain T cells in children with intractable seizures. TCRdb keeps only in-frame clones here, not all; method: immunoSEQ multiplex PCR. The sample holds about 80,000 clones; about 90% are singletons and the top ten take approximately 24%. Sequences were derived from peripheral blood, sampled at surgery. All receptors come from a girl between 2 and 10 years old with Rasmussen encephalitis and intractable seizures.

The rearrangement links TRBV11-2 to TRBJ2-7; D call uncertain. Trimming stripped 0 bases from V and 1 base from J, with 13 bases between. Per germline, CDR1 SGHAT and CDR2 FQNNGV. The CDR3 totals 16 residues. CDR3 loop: CASSLDMTGRSYEQYF. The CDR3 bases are TGTGCCAGCAGCTTAGATATGACGGGCAGGTCCTACGAGCAGTACTTC. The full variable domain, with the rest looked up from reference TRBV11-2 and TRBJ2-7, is EAGVAQSPRYKIIEKRQSVAFWCNPISGHATLYWYQQILGQGPKLLIQFQNNGVVDDSQLPKDRFSAERLKGVDSTLKIQPAKLEDSAVYLCASSLDMTGRSYEQYFGPGTRLTVT.

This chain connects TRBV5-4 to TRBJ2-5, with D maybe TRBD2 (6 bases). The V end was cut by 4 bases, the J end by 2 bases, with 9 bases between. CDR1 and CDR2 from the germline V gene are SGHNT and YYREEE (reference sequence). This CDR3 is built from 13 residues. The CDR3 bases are TGTGCCAGCAGCCGGGACTCACAAGAGACCCAGTACTTC. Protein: CASSRDSQETQYF.

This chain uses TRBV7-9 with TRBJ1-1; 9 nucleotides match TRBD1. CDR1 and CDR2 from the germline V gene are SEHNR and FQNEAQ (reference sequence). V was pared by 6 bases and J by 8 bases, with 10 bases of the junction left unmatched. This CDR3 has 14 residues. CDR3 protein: CASRRDRVPREAFF. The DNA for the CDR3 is TGTGCCAGCAGGCGGGACAGGGTCCCGAGGGAAGCTTTCTTT.

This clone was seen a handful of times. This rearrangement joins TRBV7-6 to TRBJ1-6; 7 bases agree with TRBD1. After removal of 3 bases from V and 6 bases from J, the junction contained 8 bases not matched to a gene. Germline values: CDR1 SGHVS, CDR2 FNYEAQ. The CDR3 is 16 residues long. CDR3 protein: CASSLGNRGSNSPLHF. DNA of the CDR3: TGTGCCAGCAGCTTGGGGAACAGGGGAAGTAATTCACCCCTCCACTTT.

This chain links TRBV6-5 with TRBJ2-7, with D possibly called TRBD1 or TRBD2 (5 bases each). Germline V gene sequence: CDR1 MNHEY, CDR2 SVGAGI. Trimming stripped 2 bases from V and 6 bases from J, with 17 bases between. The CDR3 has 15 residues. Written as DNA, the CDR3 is TGTGCCAGCAGTTACGATTGGGGGTCCCCCATCGAGCAGTACTTC. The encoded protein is CASSYDWGSPIEQYF.

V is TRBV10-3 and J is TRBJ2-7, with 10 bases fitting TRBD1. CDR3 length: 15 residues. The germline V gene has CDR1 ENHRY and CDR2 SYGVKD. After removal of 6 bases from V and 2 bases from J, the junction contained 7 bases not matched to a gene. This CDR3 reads CAIRGQGNLAYEQYF. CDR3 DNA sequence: TGTGCCATCAGGGGACAGGGGAATTTAGCCTACGAGCAGTACTTC.

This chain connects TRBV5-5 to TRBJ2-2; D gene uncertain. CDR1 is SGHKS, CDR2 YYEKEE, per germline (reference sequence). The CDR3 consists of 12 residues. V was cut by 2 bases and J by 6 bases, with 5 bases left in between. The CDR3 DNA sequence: TGTGCCAGCAGCTTCTGGGCCGGGGAGCTGTTTTTT. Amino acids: CASSFWAGELFF.

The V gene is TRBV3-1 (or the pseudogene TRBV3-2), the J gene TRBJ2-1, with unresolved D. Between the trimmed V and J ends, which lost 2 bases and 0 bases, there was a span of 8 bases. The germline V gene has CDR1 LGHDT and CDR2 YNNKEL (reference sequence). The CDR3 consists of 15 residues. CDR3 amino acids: CASSQRDTSYNEQFF. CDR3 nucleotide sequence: TGTGCCAGCAGCCAAAGAGATACCTCCTACAATGAGCAGTTCTTC.

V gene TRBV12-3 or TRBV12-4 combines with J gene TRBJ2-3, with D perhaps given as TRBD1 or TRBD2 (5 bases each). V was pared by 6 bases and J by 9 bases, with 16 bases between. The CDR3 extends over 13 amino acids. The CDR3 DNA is TGTGCCAGCAGCACCGGGGCCGAGACGACGCAGTATTTT. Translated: CASSTGAETTQYF.

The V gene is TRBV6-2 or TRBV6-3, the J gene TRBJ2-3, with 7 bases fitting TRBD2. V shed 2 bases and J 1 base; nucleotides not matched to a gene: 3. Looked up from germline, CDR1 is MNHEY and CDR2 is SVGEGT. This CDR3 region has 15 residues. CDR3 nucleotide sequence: TGTGCCAGCAGTTACCCGCTAGCGGGCACAGATACGCAGTATTTT. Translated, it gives CASSYPLAGTDTQYF.

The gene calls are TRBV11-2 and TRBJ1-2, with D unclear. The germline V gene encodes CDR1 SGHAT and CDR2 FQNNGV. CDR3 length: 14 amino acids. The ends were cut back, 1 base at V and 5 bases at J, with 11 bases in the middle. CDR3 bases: TGTGCCAGCAGCTTAGGAGACCTTGTTTATGGCTACACCTTC. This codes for CASSLGDLVYGYTF.

The DNA for the CDR3 is TGCAGCGCGACGGGAGGCACTAGCACAGATACGCAGTATTTT. Its protein is CSATGGTSTDTQYF. The chain has TRBV29-1 and TRBJ2-3; TRBD2 matches 7 bases. Looked up from germline, CDR1 is SQVTM and CDR2 is ANQGSEA. The CDR3 has 14 amino acids. With V trimmed by 7 bases and J by 0 bases, 7 bases remained unmatched.

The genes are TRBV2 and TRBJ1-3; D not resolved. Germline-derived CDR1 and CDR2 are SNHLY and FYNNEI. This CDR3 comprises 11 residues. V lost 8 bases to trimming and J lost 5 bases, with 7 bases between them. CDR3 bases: TGTGCCAGCCCCTCAAGAAACACCATATATTTT. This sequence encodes CASPSRNTIYF.

CDR3 loop: CASSFGSLNTGELFF. As DNA, the CDR3 is TGTGCCAGCAGCTTCGGGAGTTTGAACACCGGGGAGCTGTTTTTT. This chain connects TRBV11-3 to TRBJ2-2; TRBD2 is a possible D gene (6 bases). The CDR3 loop spans 15 amino acids. CDR1 is SGHNT and CDR2 is YENEEA in the germline V gene. V was cut by 3 bases and J by 1 base, with 9 bases left in between.

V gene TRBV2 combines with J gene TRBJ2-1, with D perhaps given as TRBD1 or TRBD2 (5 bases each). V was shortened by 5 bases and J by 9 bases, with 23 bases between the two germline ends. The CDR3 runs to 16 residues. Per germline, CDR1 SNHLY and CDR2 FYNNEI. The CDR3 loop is CASSLLGTRPESEQFF. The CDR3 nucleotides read TGTGCCAGCAGTTTACTGGGGACCCGACCCGAGAGTGAGCAGTTCTTC.

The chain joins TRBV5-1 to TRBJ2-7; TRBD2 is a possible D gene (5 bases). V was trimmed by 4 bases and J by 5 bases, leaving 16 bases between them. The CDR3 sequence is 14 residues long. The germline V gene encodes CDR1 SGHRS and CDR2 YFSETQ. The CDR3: CASSPHSGSHEQYF. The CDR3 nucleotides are TGCGCCAGCAGCCCCCATTCGGGGTCCCACGAGCAGTACTTC.

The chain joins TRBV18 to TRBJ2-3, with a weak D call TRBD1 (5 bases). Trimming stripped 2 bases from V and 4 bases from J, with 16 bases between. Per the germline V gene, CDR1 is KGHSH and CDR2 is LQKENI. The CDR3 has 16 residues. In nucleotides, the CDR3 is TGTGCCAGCTCACCAATAAGTATCAGGGTGGCAGATACGCAGTATTTT. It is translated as CASSPISIRVADTQYF.

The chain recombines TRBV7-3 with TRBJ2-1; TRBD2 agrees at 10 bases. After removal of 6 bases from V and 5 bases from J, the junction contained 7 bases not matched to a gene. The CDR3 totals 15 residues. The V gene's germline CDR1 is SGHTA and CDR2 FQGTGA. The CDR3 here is CASSRTSGDHNEQFF. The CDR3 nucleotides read TGTGCCAGCAGTCGAACTAGCGGGGATCACAATGAGCAGTTCTTC. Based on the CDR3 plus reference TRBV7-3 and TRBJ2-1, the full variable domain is GAGVSQTPSNKVTEKGKYVELRCDPISGHTALYWYRQSLGQGPEFLIYFQGTGAADDSGLPNDRFFAVRPEGSVSTLKIQRTERGDSAVYLCASSRTSGDHNEQFFGPGTRLTVL.

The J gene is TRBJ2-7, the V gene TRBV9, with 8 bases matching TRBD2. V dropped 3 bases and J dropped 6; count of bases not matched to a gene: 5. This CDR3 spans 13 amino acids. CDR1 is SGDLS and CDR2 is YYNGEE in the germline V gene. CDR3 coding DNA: TGTGCCAGCAGCGCCAGCGGGGGATCCGAGCAGTACTTC. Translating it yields CASSASGGSEQYF.

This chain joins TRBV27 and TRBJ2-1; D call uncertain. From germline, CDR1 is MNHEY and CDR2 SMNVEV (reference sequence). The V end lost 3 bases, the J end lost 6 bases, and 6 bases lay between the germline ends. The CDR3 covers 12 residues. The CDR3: CASSLGRNEQFF. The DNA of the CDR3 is TGTGCCAGCAGTTTGGGTCGCAATGAGCAGTTCTTC.

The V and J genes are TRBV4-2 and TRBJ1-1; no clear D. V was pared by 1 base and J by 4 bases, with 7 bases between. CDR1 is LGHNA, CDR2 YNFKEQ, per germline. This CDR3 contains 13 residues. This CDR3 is CASSQGTGTEAFF. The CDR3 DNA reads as TGTGCCAGCAGCCAAGGTACCGGCACTGAAGCTTTCTTT.

This CDR3 is CSAKPAGRHPNTEAFF. The CDR3 DNA follows: TGCAGCGCCAAACCGGCGGGACGACACCCGAACACTGAAGCTTTCTTT. The rearrangement links TRBV29-1 to TRBJ1-1, with a weak D call TRBD1 (5 bases). CDR3 length: 16 amino acids. Trimming took off 7 bases at V and 1 base at J, with 22 bases between the two ends. Germline CDR1 and CDR2: SQVTM and ANQGSEA.

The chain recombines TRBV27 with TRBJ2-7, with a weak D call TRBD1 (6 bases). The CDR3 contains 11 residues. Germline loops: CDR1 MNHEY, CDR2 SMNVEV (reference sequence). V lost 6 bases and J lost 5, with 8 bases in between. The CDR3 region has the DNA TGTGCCAGCAGCGAGGGGGACGAGCAGTACTTC. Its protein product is CASSEGDEQYF.

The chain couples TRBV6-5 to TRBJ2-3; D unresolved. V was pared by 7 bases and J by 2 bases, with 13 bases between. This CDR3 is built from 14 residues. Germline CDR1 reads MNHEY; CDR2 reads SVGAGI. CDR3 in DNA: TGTGCCAGCATCCAAGACCTCCTCACAGATACGCAGTATTTT. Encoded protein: CASIQDLLTDTQYF.

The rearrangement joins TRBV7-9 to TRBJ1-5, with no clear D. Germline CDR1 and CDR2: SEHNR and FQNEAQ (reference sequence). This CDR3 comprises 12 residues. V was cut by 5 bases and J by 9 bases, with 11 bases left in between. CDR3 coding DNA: TGTGCCAGCAGCCTAGAATGGGCGCCCCAGCATTTT. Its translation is CASSLEWAPQHF.

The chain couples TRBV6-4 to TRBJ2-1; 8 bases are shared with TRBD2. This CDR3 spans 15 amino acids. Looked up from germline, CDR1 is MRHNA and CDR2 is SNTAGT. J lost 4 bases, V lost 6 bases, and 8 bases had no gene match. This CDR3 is CASREVAGTYNEQFF. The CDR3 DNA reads TGTGCCAGCAGGGAAGTAGCGGGAACATACAATGAGCAGTTCTTC.

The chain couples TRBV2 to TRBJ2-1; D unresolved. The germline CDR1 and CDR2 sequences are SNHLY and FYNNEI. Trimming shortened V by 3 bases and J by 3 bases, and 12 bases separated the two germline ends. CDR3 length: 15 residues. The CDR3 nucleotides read TGTGCCAGCAGTGAGGGGTGGGGTGACTACAATGAGCAGTTCTTC. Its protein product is CASSEGWGDYNEQFF. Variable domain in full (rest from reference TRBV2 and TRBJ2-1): EPEVTQTPSHQVTQMGQEVILRCVPISNHLYFYWYRQILGQKVEFLVSFYNNEISEKSEIFDDQFSVERPDGSNFTLKIRSTKLEDSAMYFCASSEGWGDYNEQFFGPGTRLTVL.

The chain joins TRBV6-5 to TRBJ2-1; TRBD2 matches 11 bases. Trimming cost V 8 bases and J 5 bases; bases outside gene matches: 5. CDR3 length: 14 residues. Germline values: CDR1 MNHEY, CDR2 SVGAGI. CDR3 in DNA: TGTGCCAGCCAACTAGCGGGGGAAAACAATGAGCAGTTCTTC. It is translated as CASQLAGENNEQFF.

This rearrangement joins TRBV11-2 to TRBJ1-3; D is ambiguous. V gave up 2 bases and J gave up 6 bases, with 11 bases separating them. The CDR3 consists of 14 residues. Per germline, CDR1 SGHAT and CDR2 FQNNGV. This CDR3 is CASSLTAPQNTIYF. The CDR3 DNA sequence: TGTGCCAGCAGCTTAACCGCACCTCAAAACACCATATATTTT. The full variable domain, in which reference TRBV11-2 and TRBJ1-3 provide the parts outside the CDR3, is EAGVAQSPRYKIIEKRQSVAFWCNPISGHATLYWYQQILGQGPKLLIQFQNNGVVDDSQLPKDRFSAERLKGVDSTLKIQPAKLEDSAVYLCASSLTAPQNTIYFGEGSWLTVV.

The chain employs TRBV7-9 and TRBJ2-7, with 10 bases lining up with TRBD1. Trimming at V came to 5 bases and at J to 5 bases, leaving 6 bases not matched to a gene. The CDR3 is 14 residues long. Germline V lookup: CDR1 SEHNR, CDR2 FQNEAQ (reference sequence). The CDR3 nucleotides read TGTGCCAGCAGCACCGACAGGGGGCGCGACGAGCAGTACTTC. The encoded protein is CASSTDRGRDEQYF.

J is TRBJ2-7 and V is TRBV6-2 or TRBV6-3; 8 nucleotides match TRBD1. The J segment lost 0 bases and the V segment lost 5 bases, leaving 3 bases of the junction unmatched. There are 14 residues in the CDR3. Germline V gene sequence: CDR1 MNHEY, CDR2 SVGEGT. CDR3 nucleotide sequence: TGTGCCAGCAGTAGGACAGGGCTCTCCTACGAGCAGTACTTC. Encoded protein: CASSRTGLSYEQYF.

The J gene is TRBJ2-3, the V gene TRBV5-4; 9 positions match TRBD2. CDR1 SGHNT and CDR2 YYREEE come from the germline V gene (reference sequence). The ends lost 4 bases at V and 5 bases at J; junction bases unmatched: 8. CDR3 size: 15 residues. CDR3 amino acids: CASSPGGGARDTQYF. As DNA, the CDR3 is TGTGCCAGCAGCCCAGGCGGGGGGGCGAGAGATACGCAGTATTTT.